This TCR beta chain was captured by sequencing in a study of T cell responses to AZD1222 COVID-19 vaccine. Findings of the study overall: Among those given AZD1222, only 5 to 7 were seropositive at baseline. Close to half of all spike-specific TCRs reportedly target regions of the variants that are unmutated. Females made up more of the donors, who were largely white British, and clonal diversity may have come out too low. Elevations in Spike-specific TCR breadth and depth followed administration of two AZD1222 doses.

Comments on this clone: What it binds is not known.

Sequencing was performed with immunoSEQ multiplex PCR; in TCRdb, only in-frame clones are kept and a portion is missing. The sample holds some 42,000 clones, around 80% seen once. The specimen was peripheral blood, collected 28 days after the second AZD1222 dose. This TCR came from an adult who received the AZD1222 COVID-19 vaccine.

CDR3 nucleotide sequence: TGTGCCAGCAGCTTGGCCGCAGGGGAGCAGTTCTTC. Its protein is CASSLAAGEQFF. The chain joins TRBV5-6 to TRBJ2-1, with D tentatively TRBD1 (5 bases). This CDR3 comprises 12 residues. Germline V gives CDR1 SGHDT, CDR2 YYEEEE. Deletions cut 0 bases from V and 10 bases from J, with 8 bases between. Full variable domain (remainder filled in from reference TRBV5-6 and TRBJ2-1): DAGVTQSPTHLIKTRGQQVTLRCSPKSGHDTVSWYQQALGQGPQFIFQYYEEEERQRGNFPDRFSGHQFPNYSSELNVNALLLGDSALYLCASSLAAGEQFFGPGTRLTVL.